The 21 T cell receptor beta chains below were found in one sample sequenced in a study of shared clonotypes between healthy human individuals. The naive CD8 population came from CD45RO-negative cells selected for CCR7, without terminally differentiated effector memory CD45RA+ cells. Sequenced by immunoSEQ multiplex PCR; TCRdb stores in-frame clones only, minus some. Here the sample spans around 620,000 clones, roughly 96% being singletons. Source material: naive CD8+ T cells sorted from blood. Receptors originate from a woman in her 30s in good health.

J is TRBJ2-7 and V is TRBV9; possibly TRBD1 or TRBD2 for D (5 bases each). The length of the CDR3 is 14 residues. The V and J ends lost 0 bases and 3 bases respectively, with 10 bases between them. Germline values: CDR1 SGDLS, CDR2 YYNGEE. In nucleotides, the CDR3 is TGTGCCAGCAGCGTAGAAGGGGACCTCTACGAGCAGTACTTC. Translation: CASSVEGDLYEQYF.

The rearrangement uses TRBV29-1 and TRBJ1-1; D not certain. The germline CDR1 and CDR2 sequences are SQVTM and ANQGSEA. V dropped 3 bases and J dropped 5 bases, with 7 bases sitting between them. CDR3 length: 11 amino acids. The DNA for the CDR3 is TGCAGCGTTGATATCGGGACTGAAGCTTTCTTT. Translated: CSVDIGTEAFF.

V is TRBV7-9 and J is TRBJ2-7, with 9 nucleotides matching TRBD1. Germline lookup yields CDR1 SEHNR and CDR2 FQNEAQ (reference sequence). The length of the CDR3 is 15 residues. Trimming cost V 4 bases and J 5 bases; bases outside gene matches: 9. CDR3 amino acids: CASSSLRDRAHEQYF. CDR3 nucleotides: TGTGCCAGCAGCTCACTCCGGGACAGGGCCCACGAGCAGTACTTC.

The CDR3: CASSENSPQYF. Here the CDR3 DNA reads TGTGCCAGCAGCGAAAACTCACCGCAGTATTTT. The chain has TRBV11-3 and TRBJ2-3; D not certain. Germline assignment: CDR1 SGHNT and CDR2 YENEEA. The V and J ends lost 5 bases and 10 bases respectively, with 10 bases between them. CDR3 length equals 11 residues.

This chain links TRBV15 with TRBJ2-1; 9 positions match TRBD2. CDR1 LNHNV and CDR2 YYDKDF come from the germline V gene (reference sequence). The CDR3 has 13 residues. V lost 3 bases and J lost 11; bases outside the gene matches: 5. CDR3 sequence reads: CATSSGTSPKQFF. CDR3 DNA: TGTGCCACCAGCAGCGGGACTAGCCCGAAGCAGTTCTTC.

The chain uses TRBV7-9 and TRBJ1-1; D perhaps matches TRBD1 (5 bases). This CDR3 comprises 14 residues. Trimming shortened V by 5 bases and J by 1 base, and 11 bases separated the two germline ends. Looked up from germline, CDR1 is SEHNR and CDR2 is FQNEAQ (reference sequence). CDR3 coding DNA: TGTGCCAGCAGCCCGGGACCCCCGAACACTGAAGCTTTCTTT. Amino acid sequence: CASSPGPPNTEAFF.

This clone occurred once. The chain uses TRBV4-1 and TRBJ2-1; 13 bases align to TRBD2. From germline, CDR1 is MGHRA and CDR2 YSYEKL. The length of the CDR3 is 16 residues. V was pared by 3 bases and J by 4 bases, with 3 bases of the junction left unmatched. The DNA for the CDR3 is TGCGCCAGCAGCCAGGGACTAGCGGGAATATACAATGAGCAGTTCTTC. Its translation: CASSQGLAGIYNEQFF.

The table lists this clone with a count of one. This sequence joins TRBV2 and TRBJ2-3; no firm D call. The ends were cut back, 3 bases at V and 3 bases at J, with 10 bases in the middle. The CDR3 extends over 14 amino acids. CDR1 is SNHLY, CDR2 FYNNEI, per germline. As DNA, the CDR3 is TGTGCCAGCAGTGATTCTAGTAGGACAGATACGCAGTATTTT. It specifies CASSDSSRTDTQYF.

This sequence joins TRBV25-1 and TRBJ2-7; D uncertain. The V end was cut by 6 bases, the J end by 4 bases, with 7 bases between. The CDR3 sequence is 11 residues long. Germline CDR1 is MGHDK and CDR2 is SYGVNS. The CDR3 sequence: CASRFGYEQYF. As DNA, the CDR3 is TGTGCCAGCAGATTTGGATACGAGCAGTACTTC.

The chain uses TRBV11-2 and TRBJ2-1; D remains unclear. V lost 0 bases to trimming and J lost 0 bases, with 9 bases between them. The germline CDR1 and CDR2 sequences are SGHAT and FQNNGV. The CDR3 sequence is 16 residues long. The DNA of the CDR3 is TGTGCCAGCAGCTTAGAGGTAGGGATCTCCTACAATGAGCAGTTCTTC. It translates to CASSLEVGISYNEQFF.

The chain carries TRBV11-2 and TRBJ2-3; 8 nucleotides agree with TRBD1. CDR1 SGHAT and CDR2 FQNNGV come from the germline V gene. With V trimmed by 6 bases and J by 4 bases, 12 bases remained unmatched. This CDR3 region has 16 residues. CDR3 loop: CASSRRSRGLSDTQYF. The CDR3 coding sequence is TGTGCCAGCAGTCGACGCAGCAGGGGGCTTTCAGATACGCAGTATTTT.

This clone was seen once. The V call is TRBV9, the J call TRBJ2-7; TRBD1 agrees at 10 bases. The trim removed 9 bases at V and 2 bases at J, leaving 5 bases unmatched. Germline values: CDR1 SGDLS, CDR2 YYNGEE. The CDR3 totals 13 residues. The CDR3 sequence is CATPGQGTYEQYF. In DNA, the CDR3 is TGTGCCACCCCGGGACAGGGGACCTACGAGCAGTACTTC.

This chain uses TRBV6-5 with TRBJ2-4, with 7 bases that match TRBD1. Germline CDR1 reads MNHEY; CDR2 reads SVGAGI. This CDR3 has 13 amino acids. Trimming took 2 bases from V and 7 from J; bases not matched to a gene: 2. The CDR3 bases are TGTGCCAGCAGTTACCTAGGGGGCAACATTCAGTACTTC. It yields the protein CASSYLGGNIQYF.

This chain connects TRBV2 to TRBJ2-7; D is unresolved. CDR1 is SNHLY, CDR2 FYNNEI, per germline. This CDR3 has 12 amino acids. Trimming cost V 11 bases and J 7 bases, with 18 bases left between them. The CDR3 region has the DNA TGTGCCCTCCGGGTCCCCTTTGGGGAGCAGTACTTC. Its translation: CALRVPFGEQYF. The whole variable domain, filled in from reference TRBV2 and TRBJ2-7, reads EPEVTQTPSHQVTQMGQEVILRCVPISNHLYFYWYRQILGQKVEFLVSFYNNEISEKSEIFDDQFSVERPDGSNFTLKIRSTKLEDSAMYFCALRVPFGEQYFGPGTRLTVT.

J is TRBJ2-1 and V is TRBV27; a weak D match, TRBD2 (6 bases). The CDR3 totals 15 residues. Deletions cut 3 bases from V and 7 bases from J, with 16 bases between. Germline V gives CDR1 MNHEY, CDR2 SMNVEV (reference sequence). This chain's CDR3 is CASSLRRDSGNEQFF. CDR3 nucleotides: TGTGCCAGCAGTTTGAGGCGGGACTCAGGGAATGAGCAGTTCTTC.

CDR3 in amino acids: CASSLESGLAGDNEQFF. Here the CDR3 DNA reads TGTGCCAGCAGCTTAGAAAGCGGACTAGCGGGAGACAATGAGCAGTTCTTC. The gene calls are TRBV7-9 and TRBJ2-1; the match to TRBD2 covers 13 bases. This CDR3 region has 17 residues. The V gene's germline CDR1 is SEHNR and CDR2 FQNEAQ (reference sequence). With V trimmed by 1 base and J by 5 bases, 5 bases remained unmatched. The full variable domain, with the rest looked up from reference TRBV7-9 and TRBJ2-1, is DTGVSQNPRHKITKRGQNVTFRCDPISEHNRLYWYRQTLGQGPEFLTYFQNEAQLEKSRLLSDRFSAERPKGSFSTLEIQRTEQGDSAMYLCASSLESGLAGDNEQFFGPGTRLTVL.

This chain's CDR3 is CASSLHPMWETQYF. CDR3 DNA sequence: TGTGCCAGCAGTTTACACCCGATGTGGGAGACCCAGTACTTC. The V and J genes are TRBV25-1 and TRBJ2-5; D uncertain. The CDR3 is 14 amino acids. Germline-derived CDR1 and CDR2 are MGHDK and SYGVNS. The V and J ends lost 5 bases and 5 bases respectively, with 15 bases between them. Complete variable domain (other parts from reference TRBV25-1 and TRBJ2-5): EADIYQTPRYLVIGTGKKITLECSQTMGHDKMYWYQQDPGMELHLIHYSYGVNSTEKGDLSSESTVSRIRTEHFPLTLESARPSHTSQYLCASSLHPMWETQYFGPGTRLLVL.

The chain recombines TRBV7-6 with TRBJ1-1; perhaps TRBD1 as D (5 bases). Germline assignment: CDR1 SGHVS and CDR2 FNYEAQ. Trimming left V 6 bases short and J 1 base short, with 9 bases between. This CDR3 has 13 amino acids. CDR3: CASRRQTNTEAFF. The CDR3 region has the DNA TGTGCCAGCAGGCGACAGACGAACACTGAAGCTTTCTTT.

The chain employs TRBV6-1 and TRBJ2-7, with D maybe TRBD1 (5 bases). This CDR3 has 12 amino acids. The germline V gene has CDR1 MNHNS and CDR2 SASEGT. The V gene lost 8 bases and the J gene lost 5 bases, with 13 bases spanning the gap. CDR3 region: CASDRISHEQYF. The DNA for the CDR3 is TGTGCCAGCGACAGAATAAGCCACGAGCAGTACTTC.

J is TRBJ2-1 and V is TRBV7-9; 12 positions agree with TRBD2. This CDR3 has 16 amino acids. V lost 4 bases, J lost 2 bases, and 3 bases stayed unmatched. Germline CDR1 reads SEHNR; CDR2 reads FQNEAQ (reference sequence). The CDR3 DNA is TGTGCCAGCAGCTCTCGACTAGCGGGAGCCTACAATGAGCAGTTCTTC. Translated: CASSSRLAGAYNEQFF. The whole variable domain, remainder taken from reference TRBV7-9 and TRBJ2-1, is DTGVSQNPRHKITKRGQNVTFRCDPISEHNRLYWYRQTLGQGPEFLTYFQNEAQLEKSRLLSDRFSAERPKGSFSTLEIQRTEQGDSAMYLCASSSRLAGAYNEQFFGPGTRLTVL.

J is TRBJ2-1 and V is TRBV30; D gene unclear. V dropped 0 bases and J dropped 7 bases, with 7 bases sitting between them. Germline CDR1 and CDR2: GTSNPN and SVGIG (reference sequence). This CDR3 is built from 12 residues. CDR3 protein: CAWSVLLNEQFF. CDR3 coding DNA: TGTGCCTGGAGTGTACTTCTGAATGAGCAGTTCTTC.